This T cell receptor beta chain was recorded in a study of blood T cell repertoires in COVID-19 (dated by TCRdb to the early 2020s). Regarding the research as a whole: The collaborator samples originated in the United States, Italy and Spain and spanned the acute and convalescent phases of COVID-19. The samples were drawn from two sources: the first 160 participants of the ongoing ImmuneRACE study, and 1,254 subjects contributed by 6 global collaborators. The repertoires were made available in a free public database intended to serve as a resource for research on the immune response to SARS-CoV-2. The sample metadata nearly always contained a de-identified subject ID, COVID-19 status, age in years and sex. Where HLA class I and class II types were available, the types were taken from metadata supplied by the sample provider, not from assay-based typing. The material from the prospective study consisted of cDNA or gDNA derived from T cells, B-cell-depleted T cells, or PBMCs. Deeply sampled blood TCRbeta repertoires from subjects exposed to, actively infected with, or recovered from COVID-19 were included in the dataset.

TCRbeta CDR3 regions were amplified from genomic DNA by means of the immunoSEQ Assay, a bias-controlled multiplex PCR. The authors' pipeline ran thus. Within the assay, amplification of reference gene primers was used to estimate how many nucleated cells each sample contained. To quantify the absolute abundance of each unique TCRbeta CDR3 rearrangement, sequence reads were collapsed and filtered. Productive Simpson clonality was computed per sample as the square root of Simpson's diversity index over productive rearrangements. TCRdb obtained this table from immuneACCESS and retained in-frame rearrangements with V and J assigned. These tables miss some clones; where compared with another copy, unresolved V genes account for less than half of the shortfall, and the remainder is unexplained. That table furnishes V, J and clone size, whereas the DNA furnished D and trimming. This sample has 35,000 to 50,000 clones in its table, and around 75% of those were observed once. The ten largest clones capture 61% of the sample.

The CDR3 starts with the cysteine, ends with the phenylalanine, and has 13 residues. Only the CDR3 region is kept as DNA, spanning 39 bases read in frame from base 1. Via the germline V gene, CDR1 is SQVTM and CDR2 ANQGSEA. Compared with germline, V lacks 2 bases and J lacks 5 bases; bases without a gene match: 3. Turning to this clone: The antigen it binds to is not known. Base quality data are lacking; no much larger clone is found one base away.

The collaborating institutions used their own protocols to collect whole blood in K2EDTA tubes. For TCRbeta analysis, collaborators shipped samples in one of three forms: frozen whole blood, isolated PBMCs, or DNA extracted from either of those sample types. Study-wide findings and limitations: The quantity of clinical and demographic metadata differed by source and by participant and was supplied without curation.

The material sequenced was peripheral blood. The chain was built from TRBV29-1 and TRBJ2-3; TRBD1 fits 8 bases in the junction. The TCR sequence derives from an elderly man with acute or convalescent COVID-19. The sequenced DNA is TGCAGCGTTGAAAGGGACAGGCGAGATACGCAGTATTTT. This codes for CSVERDRRDTQYF.